This TCR beta chain was captured by sequencing in a study of T cell responses to AZD1222 COVID-19 vaccine. As regards this clone: What it binds is not known.

Trimming left V 5 bases short and J 7 bases short, with 15 bases between. There are 14 residues in the CDR3. In germline, CDR1 is SGHTA, CDR2 FQGNSA. Findings and limits, study-wide: The repertoires were collected only after the peak T cell response. The donors showed a predominance of white British ancestry and of females, with possible underestimation of clonal diversity. Mapped onto spike, vaccine-associated CD4 TCRs spanned it and were dominant at 160-218 and 743-854.

TCRdb's table, derived via immunoSEQ multiplex PCR, lists solely in-frame clones and lacks some. The sample yields under 150,000 clones, about 93% seen once. J is TRBJ2-1 and V is TRBV7-2; D unresolved. The sequence derives from an adult in good health. Material: peripheral blood, obtained on day 0 of AZD1222 vaccination. The CDR3 region has the DNA TGTGCCAGCAGCGTCGGGCCCGTTGCTAATGAGCAGTTCTTC. Its protein is CASSVGPVANEQFF.